The 20 T cell receptor beta chains below come from one sample, sequenced in a study of blood T cell repertoires in COVID-19. Assay used: immunoSEQ multiplex PCR; TCRdb lists only in-frame clones, some missing. Of 80,000 to 95,000 clones listed, roughly 90% are singletons. Sequenced material: peripheral blood. The receptor set was obtained from a man in his forties or fifties with active or convalescent COVID-19.

V is TRBV5-1 and J is TRBJ2-5; 7 bases align to TRBD2. The CDR3 runs to 17 residues. J lost 5 bases, V lost 0 bases, and 13 bases had no gene match. Germline CDR1 reads SGHRS; CDR2 reads YFSETQ. The chain's CDR3 is CASSLGGQTSVSETQYF. The CDR3 bases are TGCGCCAGCAGCTTGGGGGGCCAAACTAGCGTCAGTGAGACCCAGTACTTC.

The V gene is TRBV18, the J gene TRBJ1-2; 7 nucleotides align to TRBD1. The CDR3 has 12 residues. V trimming: 3 bases; J trimming: 10 bases; junction bases outside the gene matches: 5. CDR1 is KGHSH and CDR2 is LQKENI in the germline V gene. CDR3 nucleotides: TGTGCCAGCTCACCCGGGACAGAAGTCTACACCTTC. It yields the protein CASSPGTEVYTF.

There are a few counts of this clone. The chain joins TRBV5-6 to TRBJ2-7; perhaps TRBD1 as D (6 bases). The CDR3 has 14 amino acids. The germline gives CDR1 SGHDT, CDR2 YYEEEE. V was shortened by 3 bases and J by 2 bases, with 12 bases between the two germline ends. The DNA for the CDR3 is TGTGCCAGCAGCTATGACAGGACAACCTACGAGCAGTACTTC. Its translation is CASSYDRTTYEQYF.

V is TRBV18 and J is TRBJ1-2; D call uncertain. The CDR3 has 15 amino acids. CDR1 KGHSH and CDR2 LQKENI come from the germline V gene. Trimming took off 2 bases at V and 4 bases at J, with 14 bases between the two ends. The DNA for the CDR3 is TGTGCCAGCTCACCAAAGGCCCAGGCCGTCTATGGCTACACCTTC. Translating it yields CASSPKAQAVYGYTF. Full variable domain (rest looked up from reference TRBV18 and TRBJ1-2): NAGVMQNPRHLVRRRGQEARLRCSPMKGHSHVYWYRQLPEEGLKFMVYLQKENIIDESGMPKERFSAEFPKEGPSILRIQQVVRGDSAAYFCASSPKAQAVYGYTFGSGTRLTVV.

V is TRBV6-5 and J is TRBJ2-2; 9 nucleotides align to TRBD1. This CDR3 comprises 15 residues. The trim removed 6 bases at V and 7 bases at J, leaving 9 bases unmatched. Germline CDR1 reads MNHEY; CDR2 reads SVGAGI. CDR3 residues: CASRVDRGVSGELFF. The CDR3 DNA sequence: TGTGCCAGCAGGGTCGACAGGGGGGTTAGCGGGGAGCTGTTTTTT.

The V and J genes are TRBV3-1 (or the pseudogene TRBV3-2) and TRBJ2-2, with 11 bases identical to TRBD2. Germline V CDR1 and CDR2: LGHDT, YNNKEL (reference sequence). V shed 6 bases, J shed 6 bases, and the junction held 6 bases outside the gene matches. The CDR3 spans 15 residues. As DNA, the CDR3 is TGTGCCAGCAGTAGCGGGGGGGCCCGATCCGGGGAGCTGTTTTTT. Amino acids: CASSSGGARSGELFF.

The J gene is TRBJ2-7, the V gene TRBV25-1, with a tentative D call TRBD2 (5 bases). The germline V and J ends were trimmed by 1 base and 7 bases, with 17 bases remaining between them. The CDR3 has 15 amino acids. Looked up from germline, CDR1 is MGHDK and CDR2 is SYGVNS. Here the CDR3 reads CASSEFDYLAGEQYF. DNA for the CDR3: TGTGCCAGCAGTGAATTTGACTATCTCGCGGGTGAGCAGTACTTC.

The V call is TRBV9, the J call TRBJ2-2; 16 bases line up with TRBD2. This CDR3 contains 15 residues. J was trimmed by 6 bases and V by 5 bases; bases with no gene match: 1. Germline CDR1 reads SGDLS; CDR2 reads YYNGEE. The CDR3 DNA follows: TGTGCCAGCAGGGGACTAGCGGGAGGGTCCGGGGAGCTGTTTTTT. Its translation is CASRGLAGGSGELFF. Drawing the rest from reference TRBV9 and TRBJ2-2, the complete variable domain is DSGVTQTPKHLITATGQRVTLRCSPRSGDLSVYWYQQSLDQGLQFLIQYYNGEERAKGNILERFSAQQFPDLHSELNLSSLELGDSALYFCASRGLAGGSGELFFGEGSRLTVL.

Regarding this clone: This sample includes further DNA sequences coding for the same CDR3. The rearrangement links TRBV5-5 to TRBJ1-1, with D unclear. Germline values: CDR1 SGHKS, CDR2 YYEKEE (reference sequence). Trimming took off 0 bases at V and 2 bases at J, with 8 bases between the two ends. CDR3 length equals 14 residues. CDR3 loop: CASSLVQANTEAFF. The DNA of the CDR3 is TGTGCCAGCAGCTTGGTTCAGGCTAACACTGAAGCTTTCTTT.

The V gene is TRBV5-1, the J gene TRBJ1-1; D is unresolved. Germline values: CDR1 SGHRS, CDR2 YFSETQ. The V gene lost 2 bases and the J gene lost 3 bases, with 11 bases spanning the gap. This CDR3 is 14 amino acids long. DNA for the CDR3: TGCGCCAGCAGCTTTGACACAAGGTACACTGAAGCTTTCTTT. This gives the protein CASSFDTRYTEAFF.

The V gene is TRBV12-5, the J gene TRBJ1-5; D gene uncertain. V gave up 1 base and J gave up 3 bases, with 10 bases separating them. The CDR3 loop spans 15 amino acids. Per the germline V gene, CDR1 is LGHNT and CDR2 is FRNRAP. In DNA, the CDR3 is TGTGCTAGTGGTTTGGGAAACAGATACAATCAGCCCCAGCATTTT. This codes for CASGLGNRYNQPQHF.

The CDR3 region is CASGETGSLDEKLFF. The DNA of the CDR3 is TGCGCCAGCGGCGAAACAGGGAGCCTGGATGAAAAACTGTTTTTT. The rearrangement links TRBV5-1 to TRBJ1-4, with a weak D call TRBD1 (6 bases). There are 15 residues in the CDR3. V was pared by 7 bases and J by 6 bases, with 19 bases between. Per germline, CDR1 SGHRS and CDR2 YFSETQ.

V usage is TRBV27 and J usage is TRBJ1-4, with D unclear. From germline, CDR1 is MNHEY and CDR2 SMNVEV (reference sequence). The CDR3 spans 14 residues. Trimming left V 5 bases short and J 5 bases short, with 12 bases between. The CDR3: CASSLVGSNEKLFF. CDR3 nucleotide sequence: TGTGCCAGCAGTCTAGTCGGGTCGAATGAAAAACTGTTTTTT. Combining the CDR3 with reference TRBV27 and TRBJ1-4 gives the whole variable domain EAQVTQNPRYLITVTGKKLTVTCSQNMNHEYMSWYRQDPGLGLRQIYYSMNVEVTDKGDVPEGYKVSRKEKRNFPLILESPSPNQTSLYFCASSLVGSNEKLFFGSGTQLSVL.

This chain links TRBV6-5 with TRBJ1-5; D remains unclear. This CDR3 is 13 amino acids long. CDR1 is MNHEY and CDR2 is SVGAGI in the germline V gene. Trimming took 5 bases from V and 4 from J, leaving 9 bases between them. The CDR3 nucleotides are TGTGCCAGCAGTCCTACGATAAATCAGCCCCAGCATTTT. Translation gives CASSPTINQPQHF.

The chain has TRBV15 and TRBJ2-3; 11 bases are a match to TRBD2. Unmatched junction bases numbered 3, after V lost 0 bases and J lost 4 bases. From germline, CDR1 is LNHNV and CDR2 YYDKDF (reference sequence). CDR3 size: 16 residues. Here the CDR3 DNA reads TGTGCCACCAGCAGAGAACTAGCGGGAGCGGCAGATACGCAGTATTTT. It specifies CATSRELAGAADTQYF.

The chain employs TRBV28 and TRBJ2-2; a weak D match, TRBD2 (5 bases). Germline CDR1 reads MDHEN; CDR2 reads SYDVKM. V was cut by 5 bases and J by 1 base, with 11 bases left in between. The CDR3 contains 15 residues. CDR3 nucleotides: TGTGCCAGCAGTGTCGCGGGCCAGAACACCGGGGAGCTGTTTTTT. Translation: CASSVAGQNTGELFF. Full variable domain (missing parts from reference TRBV28 and TRBJ2-2): DVKVTQSSRYLVKRTGEKVFLECVQDMDHENMFWYRQDPGLGLRLIYFSYDVKMKEKGDIPEGYSVSREKKERFSLILESASTNQTSMYLCASSVAGQNTGELFFGEGSRLTVL.

The chain recombines TRBV7-8 with TRBJ2-1, with D perhaps matching TRBD2 (6 bases). Trimming shortened V by 0 bases and J by 13 bases, and 19 bases separated the two germline ends. Germline lookup yields CDR1 SGHVS and CDR2 FQNEAQ. The CDR3 extends over 15 amino acids. Written as DNA, the CDR3 is TGTGCCAGCAGCTTAGCGCTTGGAGGGTCCTCTCCTCAGTTCTTC. Translated: CASSLALGGSSPQFF.

The chain recombines TRBV7-2 with TRBJ2-5; 7 nucleotides match TRBD2. V lost 5 bases, J lost 2 bases, and 11 bases stayed unmatched. The V gene's germline CDR1 is SGHTA and CDR2 FQGNSA. The CDR3 has 16 amino acids. CDR3 sequence: CASSISRAGGQETQYF. In nucleotides, the CDR3 is TGTGCCAGCAGCATATCCAGGGCCGGGGGGCAAGAGACCCAGTACTTC.

The chain has TRBV7-9 and TRBJ2-7, with D maybe TRBD1 (5 bases). Germline loops: CDR1 SEHNR, CDR2 FQNEAQ (reference sequence). V was trimmed by 5 bases and J by 1 base, leaving 18 bases between them. There are 16 residues in the CDR3. The CDR3 sequence: CASSAKQDPASYEQYF. The CDR3 DNA is TGTGCCAGCAGCGCTAAACAGGACCCCGCATCCTACGAGCAGTACTTC.

The chain employs TRBV30 and TRBJ2-3, with 8 bases fitting TRBD2. Germline V CDR1 and CDR2: GTSNPN, SVGIG (reference sequence). Losses at the gene ends were 3 bases for V and 6 bases for J; bases not matched to a gene: 5. This CDR3 contains 13 residues. The CDR3 coding sequence is TGTGCCTGGAGGGGGACTAGGCACGATACGCAGTATTTT. Its translation is CAWRGTRHDTQYF.